These 15 T cell receptor beta chains were sequenced from one sample in a study of T cell responses to AZD1222 COVID-19 vaccine (dated by TCRdb to the early 2020s). The method behind the library was the immunoSEQ multiplex PCR assay. Sourced from immuneACCESS, this table was stored by TCRdb with only in-frame sequences that have V and J called. A share of the clones is absent; for the studies checked, an unresolved V gene accounts for under half, and the remainder has no known explanation. This sample holds more than 150,000 clones; 94% were observed only once. Together, the top ten hold approximately 1.5% of the sample. Explained via the paper, the time point label denotes: about 28 days (+/-7) after the second vaccine dose. Sequenced here: peripheral blood, sampled 28 days after the second AZD1222 dose. The receptors shown here come from an adult who received the AZD1222 COVID-19 vaccine.

The V and J genes are TRBV27 and TRBJ2-7; no clear D gene. The CDR3 has 12 amino acids. CDR1 is MNHEY, CDR2 SMNVEV, per germline (reference sequence). V was shortened by 6 bases and J by 7 bases, with 13 bases between the two germline ends. Here the CDR3 DNA reads TGTGCCAGCAGCCCCTCGGGTGCGGAGCAGTACTTC. It encodes CASSPSGAEQYF.

This clone has just one count. This chain links TRBV7-9 with TRBJ1-4, with D unresolved. This CDR3 has 12 amino acids. With 6 bases removed from V and 0 bases from J, the gap between germline ends came to 2 bases. Germline CDR1 SEHNR, CDR2 FQNEAQ (reference sequence). DNA for the CDR3: TGTGCCAGCAGAACAACTAATGAAAAACTGTTTTTT. It specifies CASRTTNEKLFF.

The rearrangement joins TRBV7-9 to TRBJ2-7; D is unresolved. Germline V CDR1 and CDR2: SEHNR, FQNEAQ (reference sequence). The V and J ends lost 2 bases and 3 bases respectively, with 8 bases between them. CDR3 length: 13 amino acids. The CDR3 region is CASSLIVNYEQYF. CDR3 DNA: TGTGCCAGCAGCTTAATCGTCAACTACGAGCAGTACTTC.

The rearrangement uses TRBV7-8 and TRBJ2-7; possible D gene TRBD1, 6 bases. V shed 5 bases and J shed 3 bases, with 26 bases lying between them. Germline CDR1 SGHVS, CDR2 FQNEAQ. The CDR3 spans 18 residues. The DNA for the CDR3 is TGTGCCAGCAGCCCCCCGAGGTGGCGACAGGTTGAAAGCTACGAGCAGTACTTC. Translating it yields CASSPPRWRQVESYEQYF.

V is TRBV7-9 and J is TRBJ1-4; a weak D match, TRBD1 (5 bases). V was shortened by 0 bases and J by 6 bases, with 8 bases between the two germline ends. The CDR3 is made up of 14 amino acids. The germline V gene has CDR1 SEHNR and CDR2 FQNEAQ (reference sequence). The CDR3, as DNA: TGTGCCAGCAGCTTAGCTAGGGGTGATGAAAAACTGTTTTTT. Protein product: CASSLARGDEKLFF.

This clone was picked up one time. This sequence joins TRBV2 and TRBJ1-1; unclear D gene. CDR1 and CDR2 (germline): SNHLY, FYNNEI. Trimming pared 6 bases from V and 0 bases from J, leaving 14 bases between. This CDR3 is 15 amino acids long. The CDR3: CASSMIADMNTEAFF. CDR3 sequence (DNA): TGTGCCAGCAGCATGATCGCCGACATGAACACTGAAGCTTTCTTT.

The chain couples TRBV27 to TRBJ1-1; the D is unclear. Trimming shortened V by 4 bases and J by 1 base, and 4 bases separated the two germline ends. Germline lookup yields CDR1 MNHEY and CDR2 SMNVEV (reference sequence). The CDR3 consists of 12 residues. CDR3 protein: CASSSQNTEAFF. CDR3 nucleotides: TGTGCCAGCAGTTCTCAGAACACTGAAGCTTTCTTT.

This CDR3 reads CASSWGQINNEQFF. CDR3 bases: TGTGCCAGCAGCTGGGGACAGATAAACAATGAGCAGTTCTTC. J is TRBJ2-1 and V is TRBV5-5; 7 bases are shared with TRBD1. The junction had 5 bases not matched to a gene; V was cut back by 3 bases and J by 5 bases. This CDR3 region has 14 residues. Germline CDR1 is SGHKS and CDR2 is YYEKEE (reference sequence).

The chain links TRBV15 to TRBJ1-4; possibly TRBD1 for D (5 bases). Germline CDR1 and CDR2: LNHNV and YYDKDF (reference sequence). There are 16 residues in the CDR3. Trimming removed 1 base from V and 7 bases from J, with 16 bases in between. CDR3 sequence (DNA): TGTGCCACCAGCAGAGGTCAAGGACACCAACCTGAAAAACTGTTTTTT. This encodes CATSRGQGHQPEKLFF. The variable domain in full, with the rest retrieved from reference TRBV15 and TRBJ1-4, is DAMVIQNPRYQVTQFGKPVTLSCSQTLNHNVMYWYQQKSSQAPKLLFHYYDKDFNNEADTPDNFQSRRPNTSFCFLDIRSPGLGDTAMYLCATSRGQGHQPEKLFFGSGTQLSVL.

The rearrangement links TRBV5-1 to TRBJ1-2; 11 bases map to TRBD1. Germline V lookup: CDR1 SGHRS, CDR2 YFSETQ. This CDR3 contains 15 residues. The V segment lost 5 bases and the J segment 6 bases; nucleotides outside the gene matches: 9. CDR3 protein: CASRGEGQGVHGYTF. CDR3 bases: TGCGCCAGCAGGGGAGAGGGACAGGGGGTGCATGGCTACACCTTC.

This chain connects TRBV5-1 to TRBJ2-2; no clear D gene. This CDR3 is built from 13 residues. The V end was cut by 7 bases, the J end by 0 bases, with 7 bases between. In germline, CDR1 is SGHRS, CDR2 YFSETQ. The CDR3 DNA is TGCGCCAGCGCGTTGGCGAACACCGGGGAGCTGTTTTTT. Translating it yields CASALANTGELFF.

The rearrangement uses TRBV5-1 and TRBJ2-7, with D unresolved. V was pared by 5 bases and J by 2 bases, with 14 bases between. Germline assignment: CDR1 SGHRS and CDR2 YFSETQ. This CDR3 is built from 14 residues. The DNA of the CDR3 is TGCGCCAGCAGTTCGGCTCAAAGCCCCTACGAGCAGTACTTC. Translating it yields CASSSAQSPYEQYF. The full variable domain, completed using reference TRBV5-1 and TRBJ2-7, is KAGVTQTPRYLIKTRGQQVTLSCSPISGHRSVSWYQQTPGQGLQFLFEYFSETQRNKGNFPGRFSGRQFSNSRSEMNVSTLELGDSALYLCASSSAQSPYEQYFGPGTRLTVT.

This sequence joins TRBV7-6 and TRBJ1-2; D remains ambiguous. V lost 4 bases and J 0 bases, leaving 18 bases between the germline ends. This CDR3 is built from 17 residues. From germline, CDR1 is SGHVS and CDR2 FNYEAQ. CDR3 sequence: CASSSQSTGNTNYGYTF. CDR3 DNA: TGTGCCAGCAGCTCACAGTCGACGGGGAATACTAACTATGGCTACACCTTC.

V gene TRBV5-1 combines with J gene TRBJ1-1, with D possibly TRBD1 on 5 matching bases. Looked up from germline, CDR1 is SGHRS and CDR2 is YFSETQ. Trimming stripped 0 bases from V and 4 bases from J, with 10 bases between. CDR3 length: 14 amino acids. The CDR3 bases are TGCGCCAGCAGCTTGGTCGGGAGGGGCACTGAAGCTTTCTTT. This encodes CASSLVGRGTEAFF.

The rearrangement links TRBV5-8 to TRBJ1-4; D is undetermined. CDR3 length equals 18 residues. Germline CDR1 and CDR2: SGHTS and YDEGEE. Between the trimmed V and J ends, which lost 2 bases and 2 bases, there was a span of 19 bases. The CDR3 sequence: CASSFSRSSTRTNEKLFF. The CDR3, as DNA: TGTGCCAGCAGCTTTAGCCGGAGTTCAACCCGCACTAATGAAAAACTGTTTTTT. Using reference TRBV5-8 and TRBJ1-4 for the parts outside the CDR3, the full variable domain is EAGVTQSPTHLIKTRGQQATLRCSPISGHTSVYWYQQALGLGLQFLLWYDEGEERNRGNFPPRFSGRQFPNYSSELNVNALELEDSALYLCASSFSRSSTRTNEKLFFGSGTQLSVL.